This T cell receptor beta chain comes out of a study of CD8 T cells in ankylosing spondylitis. CDR3 length equals 15 residues. Germline V gives CDR1 MGHRA, CDR2 YSYEKL. The V end lost 3 bases, the J end lost 4 bases, and 16 bases lay between the germline ends. About this clonotype: Antigen: not known.

General study points: Existing reports had already noted some motif variants in reactive arthritis synovial fluid and blood. There was a TCR beta motif, made of 7 to 9 highly homologous variants, that appeared characteristic of ankylosing spondylitis blood.

Making use of molecular barcodes, quantitative 5'-RACE generated TCR beta libraries. One entry per CDR3 protein, called by TCRdb with MiXCR from the 5' RACE reads. The sample has over 400,000 distinct CDR3 sequences, 25% to 30% seen once; the top ten hold 0.89%. The sequence was obtained from a male donor with ankylosing spondylitis. The genes are TRBV4-1 and TRBJ2-7; possible D gene TRBD1, 5 bases. Sequencing was carried out using blood, either unsorted or a sorted T cell fraction (not recorded which). The CDR3 protein is CASSQLMGLSYEQYF. The CDR3 DNA is TGCGCCAGCAGCCAGCTGATGGGGCTTTCATACGAGCAGTACTTC.